These 16 T cell receptor beta chains share one sample of origin, sequenced in a study of identical twins. A single record per CDR3 protein comes from TCRdb applying MiXCR to the 5' RACE reads. The sample has fewer than 500,000 distinct CDR3 sequences; about 13% are singletons. This same sample was also part of a study on yellow fever vaccine responses in identical twins.

Sequenced: CD4+ T cells sorted from blood. These receptors were obtained from a woman younger than 30 in good health.

This clonotype was seen at least ten times. The chain is built from TRBV7-2 and TRBJ2-5; 8 bases match TRBD1. Losses at the gene ends were 1 base for V and 7 bases for J; bases not matched to a gene: 5. This CDR3 spans 14 amino acids. Germline assignment: CDR1 SGHTA and CDR2 FQGNSA. The CDR3 region has the DNA TGTGCCAGCAGCTTAGGGACAGGGTCATGGACCCAGTACTTC. Protein: CASSLGTGSWTQYF.

This sequence joins TRBV5-1 and TRBJ2-1; 9 bases are a match to TRBD2. This CDR3 comprises 15 residues. The V gene's germline CDR1 is SGHRS and CDR2 YFSETQ. V gave up 4 bases and J gave up 8 bases; unmatched junction bases: 10. CDR3 sequence reads: CASSAAGGRGYEQFF. The DNA of the CDR3 is TGCGCCAGCAGCGCTGCGGGAGGGAGGGGATATGAGCAGTTCTTC.

V and J are TRBV29-1 and TRBJ2-5, with D possibly being TRBD1 (5 bases). The CDR3 runs to 12 residues. Trimming stripped 4 bases from V and 1 base from J, with 7 bases between. Germline lookup yields CDR1 SQVTM and CDR2 ANQGSEA. The chain's CDR3 is CSVGRAQETQYF. Written as DNA, the CDR3 is TGCAGCGTTGGCAGGGCCCAAGAGACCCAGTACTTC.

This clonotype was seen only a few times. This rearrangement joins TRBV21-1 to TRBJ2-7; the table assigns TRBD1, which was not confirmed against the DNA. TRBV21-1 is annotated as a pseudogene. The CDR3 has 16 amino acids. CDR3 DNA sequence: TGTGCCAGCAGCCCAAAGGTCCAGGGGGTTCCCTACGAGCAGTACTTC. Translating gives CASSPKVQGVPYEQYF.

In this sample, this clonotype turned up many times. The V gene is TRBV7-2, the J gene TRBJ1-1; maybe TRBD1 (5 bases). Deletions cut 6 bases from V and 5 bases from J, with 19 bases between. The germline CDR1 and CDR2 sequences are SGHTA and FQGNSA. This CDR3 is built from 15 residues. Written as DNA, the CDR3 is TGTGCCAGCAGTCCAGAACGACAGTGGGTAACTGAAGCTTTCTTT. Residues: CASSPERQWVTEAFF. The full variable domain, rest sourced from reference TRBV7-2 and TRBJ1-1, is GAGVSQSPSNKVTEKGKDVELRCDPISGHTALYWYRQSLGQGLEFLIYFQGNSAPDKSGLPSDRFSAERTGGSVSTLTIQRTQQEDSAVYLCASSPERQWVTEAFFGQGTRLTVV.

In this sample, this clonotype turned up a few times. This chain connects TRBV5-1 to TRBJ2-3, with D unclear. This CDR3 spans 15 amino acids. Trimming removed 0 bases from V and 6 bases from J, with 14 bases in between. Germline V CDR1 and CDR2: SGHRS, YFSETQ. CDR3 nucleotide sequence: TGCGCCAGCAGCTTGGTCGGAGCTTATGCCGATACGCAGTATTTT. It yields the protein CASSLVGAYADTQYF.

This clonotype appeared a few times. The V gene is TRBV7-2, the J gene TRBJ1-2, with D possibly being TRBD1 (6 bases). This CDR3 is built from 13 residues. V gave up 1 base and J gave up 8 bases, with 11 bases separating them. The V gene's germline CDR1 is SGHTA and CDR2 FQGNSA. The CDR3 protein is CASSLGQALGYTF. DNA for the CDR3: TGTGCCAGCAGCTTAGGACAGGCCTTGGGCTACACCTTC.

This clonotype was seen at least ten times. The chain recombines TRBV24-1 with TRBJ2-3; 10 nucleotides match TRBD1. Germline V CDR1 and CDR2: KGHDR, SFDVKD. CDR3 length: 20 residues. J was trimmed by 2 bases and V by 4 bases; bases with no gene match: 17. CDR3 loop: CATSEIFRTGTGDFTDTQYF. The CDR3 DNA is TGTGCCACCAGTGAAATCTTTAGGACCGGGACAGGGGATTTCACAGATACGCAGTATTTT.

A few counts support this clonotype. This CDR3 is CASSQEPIYSYEQYF. CDR3 DNA sequence: TGTGCCAGCAGCCAAGAACCTATCTACTCCTACGAGCAGTACTTC. V and J are TRBV3-1 and TRBJ2-7; the D is unclear. The CDR3 loop spans 15 amino acids. CDR1 is LGHDT and CDR2 is YNNKEL in the germline V gene (reference sequence). Trimming took off 0 bases at V and 0 bases at J, with 9 bases between the two ends.

This clonotype was found a few times. The chain joins TRBV7-2 to TRBJ2-7, with D unclear. The V and J ends lost 5 bases and 5 bases respectively, with 16 bases between them. The V gene's germline CDR1 is SGHTA and CDR2 FQGNSA. The CDR3 is 14 amino acids. Here the CDR3 reads CASSIDRAANEQYF. The CDR3 DNA follows: TGTGCCAGCAGCATCGACCGGGCCGCTAACGAGCAGTACTTC.

The table lists this clonotype with many counts. The V and J genes are TRBV12-3 or TRBV12-4 and TRBJ2-7; D assignment may be TRBD1 or TRBD2 (5 bases each). The CDR3 is 13 residues long. The V end lost 5 bases, the J end lost 3 bases, and 11 bases lay between the germline ends. The CDR3 DNA follows: TGTGCCAGCAGTCACGGGACCAGCTACGAGCAGTACTTC. Translated: CASSHGTSYEQYF.

This clonotype was seen ten or more times. The rearrangement uses TRBV6-1 and TRBJ1-1, with a tentative D call TRBD1 (5 bases). V lost 1 base and J 12 bases, leaving 12 bases between the germline ends. Per germline, CDR1 MNHNS and CDR2 SASEGT. This CDR3 is 12 amino acids long. CDR3 in amino acids: CASSEGLDNSFF. DNA of the CDR3: TGTGCCAGCAGTGAAGGGCTGGACAATTCTTTCTTT.

This clonotype appeared a few times. J is TRBJ2-7 and V is TRBV5-1, with 9 bases matching TRBD1. This CDR3 spans 14 amino acids. CDR1 is SGHRS and CDR2 is YFSETQ in the germline V gene. V shed 0 bases, J shed 7 bases, and the junction held 5 bases outside the gene matches. CDR3 loop: CASSLGQGVGEQYF. The CDR3 DNA sequence: TGCGCCAGCAGCTTGGGACAGGGGGTTGGGGAGCAGTACTTC.

The chain combines TRBV18 with TRBJ2-7, with 7 bases aligning to TRBD1. Losses at the gene ends were 6 bases for V and 0 bases for J; bases not matched to a gene: 11. Germline values: CDR1 KGHSH, CDR2 LQKENI. The length of the CDR3 is 16 residues. CDR3 nucleotide sequence: TGTGCCAGCTCGGAAAGACAGGGTACGGGCTCCTACGAGCAGTACTTC. The encoded protein is CASSERQGTGSYEQYF. Full variable domain (remainder filled in from reference TRBV18 and TRBJ2-7): NAGVMQNPRHLVRRRGQEARLRCSPMKGHSHVYWYRQLPEEGLKFMVYLQKENIIDESGMPKERFSAEFPKEGPSILRIQQVVRGDSAAYFCASSERQGTGSYEQYFGPGTRLTVT.

This clonotype was counted only a few times. V and J are TRBV7-2 and TRBJ2-7; D gene ambiguous. The CDR3 contains 14 residues. V was clipped by 5 bases and J by 3 bases, with 14 bases between them. CDR1 SGHTA and CDR2 FQGNSA come from the germline V gene. The CDR3 here is CASSPPLPSYEQYF. As DNA, the CDR3 is TGTGCCAGCAGCCCCCCTTTACCAAGCTACGAGCAGTACTTC.

The chain uses TRBV24-1 and TRBJ2-6; D may be TRBD1 (5 bases). Trimming stripped 3 bases from V and 2 bases from J, with 7 bases between. Germline CDR1 is KGHDR and CDR2 is SFDVKD. This CDR3 comprises 15 residues. The CDR3 here is CATSDPRAGANVLTF. For the CDR3, the DNA is TGTGCCACCAGTGATCCCAGGGCTGGGGCCAACGTCCTGACTTTC.